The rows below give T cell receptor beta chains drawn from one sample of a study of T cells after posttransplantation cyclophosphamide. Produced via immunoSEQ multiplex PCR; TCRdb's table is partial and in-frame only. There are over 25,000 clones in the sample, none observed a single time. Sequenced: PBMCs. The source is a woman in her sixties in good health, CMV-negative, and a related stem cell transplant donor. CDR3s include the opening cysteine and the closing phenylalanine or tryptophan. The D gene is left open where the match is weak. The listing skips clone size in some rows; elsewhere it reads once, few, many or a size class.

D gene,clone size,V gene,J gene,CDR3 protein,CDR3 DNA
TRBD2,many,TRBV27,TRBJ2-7,CASLTLAGGTYEQYF,TGTGCCAGCTTAACCTTAGCGGGAGGGACCTACGAGCAGTACTTC
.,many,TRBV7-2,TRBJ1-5,CASSLSPGTNQPQHF,TGTGCCAGCAGCTTGTCTCCGGGTACGAATCAGCCCCAGCATTTT
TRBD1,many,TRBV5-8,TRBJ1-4,CASSLEGTGFEKLFF,TGTGCCAGCAGCTTGGAGGGGACAGGGTTTGAAAAACTGTTTTTT
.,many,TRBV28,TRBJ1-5,CASSPIRQVSNQPQHF,TGTGCCAGCAGCCCGATAAGACAGGTTAGCAATCAGCCCCAGCATTTT
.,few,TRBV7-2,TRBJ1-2,CASSLVDKLSRYTF,TGTGCCAGCAGCTTAGTCGACAAGCTGTCACGCTACACCTTC
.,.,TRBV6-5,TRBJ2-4,CASSYGGSGKNIQYF,TGTGCCAGCAGTTACGGGGGCTCGGGCAAAAACATTCAGTACTTC
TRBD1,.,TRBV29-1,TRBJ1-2,CSLGQGDNYGYTF,TGCAGCTTAGGTCAGGGGGACAACTATGGCTACACCTTC
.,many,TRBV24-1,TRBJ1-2,CATSGAGYGYTF,TGTGCCACCAGTGGGGCCGGATATGGCTACACCTTC
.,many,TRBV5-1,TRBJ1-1,CASSRTAEPGTEAFF,TGCGCCAGCAGCCGAACCGCAGAACCGGGGACTGAAGCTTTCTTT
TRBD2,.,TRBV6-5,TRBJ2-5,CASNTGTIGGGQYF,TGTGCCAGCAACACCGGGACTATCGGCGGAGGCCAGTACTTC
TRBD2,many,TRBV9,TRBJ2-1,CASSAIGTSNEQFF,TGTGCCAGCAGCGCCATCGGGACTAGCAATGAGCAGTTCTTC
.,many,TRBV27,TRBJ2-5,CASSLEGETQYF,TGTGCCAGCAGTTTAGAAGGAGAGACCCAGTACTTC
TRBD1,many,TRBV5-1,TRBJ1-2,CASTNPGQGAQGYTF,TGCGCCAGCACCAATCCAGGACAGGGGGCGCAAGGCTACACCTTC
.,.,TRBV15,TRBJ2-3,CATSRDRASTDTQYF,TGTGCCACCAGCAGAGACAGGGCTAGCACAGATACGCAGTATTTT
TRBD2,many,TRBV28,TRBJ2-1,CASSYPAAGTYNEQFF,TGTGCCAGCAGTTACCCAGCAGCGGGAACCTACAATGAGCAGTTCTTC
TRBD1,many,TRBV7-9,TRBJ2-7,CASSLARMGQESREQYF,TGTGCCAGCAGCTTAGCGCGAATGGGACAGGAGAGTCGCGAGCAGTACTTC
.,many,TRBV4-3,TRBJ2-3,CASRGGAGTDTQYF,TGCGCCAGCCGTGGGGGGGCTGGGACAGATACGCAGTATTTT
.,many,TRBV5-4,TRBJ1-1,CASSAKGWPEAFF,TGTGCCAGCAGCGCGAAGGGGTGGCCTGAAGCTTTCTTT
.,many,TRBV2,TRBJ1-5,CASSGQGGNQPQHF,TGTGCCAGCAGTGGGCAGGGAGGCAATCAGCCCCAGCATTTT
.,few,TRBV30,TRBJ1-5,CAWTKKGGNQPQHF,TGTGCCTGGACGAAAAAAGGGGGCAATCAGCCCCAGCATTTT
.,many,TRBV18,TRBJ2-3,CASSQTLDALSVRRTDTQYF,TGTGCCAGCTCACAAACACTAGACGCCTTAAGCGTGCGGCGGACAGATACGCAGTATTTT
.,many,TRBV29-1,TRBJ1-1,CSVRVNTEAFF,TGCAGCGTCCGGGTGAACACTGAAGCTTTCTTT
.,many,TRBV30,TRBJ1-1,CAWKAGGARTEAFF,TGTGCCTGGAAGGCGGGGGGGGCGCGAACTGAAGCTTTCTTT
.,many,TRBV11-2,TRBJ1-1,CASTRRDTEAFF,TGTGCCAGCACCCGACGGGACACTGAAGCTTTCTTT
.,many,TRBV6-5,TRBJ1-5,CASSRGIQGNQPQHF,TGTGCCAGCAGTCGGGGGATTCAGGGCAATCAGCCCCAGCATTTT
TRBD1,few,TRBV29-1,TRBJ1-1,CSAKTGAAEAFF,TGCAGCGCCAAGACAGGGGCCGCTGAAGCTTTCTTT
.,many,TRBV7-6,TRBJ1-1,CASSLAILNTEAFF,TGTGCCAGCAGCTTAGCCATTCTGAACACTGAAGCTTTCTTT
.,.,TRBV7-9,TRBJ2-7,CASTLRGEQYF,TGTGCCAGCACCCTAAGGGGGGAGCAGTACTTC
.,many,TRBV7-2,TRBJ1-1,CASSPSAVMNTEAFF,TGTGCCAGCAGCCCCTCGGCGGTTATGAACACTGAAGCTTTCTTT